This T cell receptor (beta chain) was sequenced in a study of cytomegalovirus exposure and HLA in healthy donors. The CDR3 extends over 17 amino acids. The germline V gene has CDR1 SEHNR and CDR2 FQNEAQ (reference sequence). V was shortened by 4 bases and J by 2 bases, with 18 bases between the two germline ends. PCR primers comprised 60 Vbeta and 13 Jbeta primers. TCRdb's copy holds only in-frame clones and misses some; the assay was immunoSEQ multiplex PCR. The sample has 150,000 to 200,000 clones, around 68% seen once. The specimen was PBMCs. This clonotype was obtained from a man aged 25 to 45 in good health and CMV-seropositive. The rearrangement links TRBV7-9 to TRBJ2-4; D is possibly TRBD1 (6 bases). The CDR3 loop reads CASSWGSGGSTKNIQYF. In nucleotides, the CDR3 is TGTGCCAGCAGCTGGGGCAGTGGGGGCTCGACCAAAAACATTCAGTACTTC.